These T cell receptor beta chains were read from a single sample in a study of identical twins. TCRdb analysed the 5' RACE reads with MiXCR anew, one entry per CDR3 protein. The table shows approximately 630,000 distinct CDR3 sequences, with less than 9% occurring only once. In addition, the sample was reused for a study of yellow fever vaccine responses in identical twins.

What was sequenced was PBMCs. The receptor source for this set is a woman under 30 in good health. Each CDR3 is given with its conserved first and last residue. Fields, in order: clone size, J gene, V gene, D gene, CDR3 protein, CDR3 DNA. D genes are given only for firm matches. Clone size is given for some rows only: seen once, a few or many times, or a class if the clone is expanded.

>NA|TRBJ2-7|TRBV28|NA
CASNVNRDYEQYF
TGTGCCAGCAATGTGAACAGGGACTACGAGCAGTACTTC
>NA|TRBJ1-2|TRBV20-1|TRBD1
CSGLGQANYGYTF
TGCAGTGGTCTCGGACAGGCGAACTATGGCTACACCTTC
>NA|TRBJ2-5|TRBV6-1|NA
CASSRMGANQETQYF
TGTGCCAGCAGTAGGATGGGGGCGAACCAAGAGACCCAGTACTTC
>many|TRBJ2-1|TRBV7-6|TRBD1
CASSLHPGQGDNEQFF
TGTGCCAGCAGCTTACATCCGGGACAGGGGGACAATGAGCAGTTCTTC
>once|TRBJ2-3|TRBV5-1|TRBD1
CASSKDRKNTDMQYF
TGCGCCAGCAGCAAGGACAGGAAAAACACAGATATGCAGTATTTT
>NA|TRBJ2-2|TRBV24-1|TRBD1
CATSDYRGRTTGELFF
TGTGCCACCAGTGATTACAGGGGGCGTACCACCGGGGAGCTGTTTTTT
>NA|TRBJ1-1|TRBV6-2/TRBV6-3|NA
CASSYSSPNTEAFF
TGTGCCAGCAGTTACTCCAGCCCGAACACTGAAGCTTTCTTT
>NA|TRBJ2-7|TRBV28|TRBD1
CASRTGTGVYEQYF
TGTGCCAGCCGAACCGGGACAGGGGTCTACGAGCAGTACTTC
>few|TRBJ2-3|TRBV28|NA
CATQRVTQYF
TGTGCCACCCAGCGGGTTACGCAGTATTTT
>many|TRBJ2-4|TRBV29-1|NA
CSADITGRKVQYF
TGCAGCGCTGACATCACAGGCCGCAAGGTTCAGTACTTC
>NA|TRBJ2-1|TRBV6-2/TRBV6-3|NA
CASSLLRDSPRSEQFF
TGTGCCAGCAGCTTACTCCGGGACTCCCCACGCAGTGAGCAGTTCTTC
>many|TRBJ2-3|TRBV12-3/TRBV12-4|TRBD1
CASSFGGQGTDTQYF
TGTGCCAGCAGTTTTGGGGGACAGGGCACAGATACGCAGTATTTT
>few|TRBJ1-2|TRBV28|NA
CASSLSTLRGGYTF
TGTGCCAGCAGTTTATCGACCCTGAGAGGTGGCTACACCTTC
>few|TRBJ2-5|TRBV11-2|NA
CASSSRLTQRGDLMQETQYF
TGTGCCAGCAGCTCCCGCTTAACACAGAGGGGTGATCTGATGCAGGAGACCCAGTACTTC
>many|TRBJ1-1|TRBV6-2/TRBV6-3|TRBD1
CASSFAGTVNTEAFF
TGTGCCAGCAGTTTTGCCGGGACAGTGAACACTGAAGCTTTCTTT
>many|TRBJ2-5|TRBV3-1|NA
CASSHRGLYQETQYF
TGTGCCAGCAGCCACCGGGGGCTCTACCAAGAGACCCAGTACTTC
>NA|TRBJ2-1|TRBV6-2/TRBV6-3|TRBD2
CASTTSGRALDEQFF
TGTGCCAGCACCACTAGCGGGAGGGCCCTCGATGAGCAGTTCTTC
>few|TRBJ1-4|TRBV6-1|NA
CASSGVSPPGKLFF
TGTGCCAGCAGTGGGGTTAGCCCTCCAGGGAAACTGTTTTTT
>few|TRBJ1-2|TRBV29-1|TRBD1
CSVRQGSYGYTF
TGCAGCGTCAGACAGGGGAGCTATGGCTACACCTTC
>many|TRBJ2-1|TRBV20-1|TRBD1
CSARQGTEIYNEQFF
TGCAGTGCTAGACAGGGGACAGAGATCTACAATGAGCAGTTCTTC
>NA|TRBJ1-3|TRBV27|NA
CASSLIAGGNTIYF
TGTGCCAGCAGTTTAATCGCCGGGGGAAACACCATATATTTT
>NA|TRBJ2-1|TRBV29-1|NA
CSGLRAEQFF
TGCAGCGGCCTCAGGGCTGAGCAGTTCTTC
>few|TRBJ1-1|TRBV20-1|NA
CSARSQENTEAFF
TGCAGTGCCAGGTCCCAGGAGAACACTGAAGCTTTCTTT
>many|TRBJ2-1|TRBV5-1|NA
CASSLDLATYNEQFF
TGCGCCAGCAGCTTGGATTTAGCCACATACAATGAGCAGTTCTTC
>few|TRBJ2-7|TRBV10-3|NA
CAISEKGGSSYEQYF
TGTGCCATCAGTGAAAAAGGAGGGAGCTCCTACGAGCAGTACTTC
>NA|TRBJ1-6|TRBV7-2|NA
CASSLAPGAGSYNSPLHF
TGTGCCAGCAGCTTAGCCCCAGGCGCGGGGTCCTATAATTCACCCCTCCACTTT
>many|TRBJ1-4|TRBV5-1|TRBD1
CASSLTGTGDEKLFF
TGCGCCAGCAGCTTGACCGGGACAGGGGACGAAAAACTGTTTTTT
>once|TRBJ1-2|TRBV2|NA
CASSGTDHYRYTF
TGTGCCAGCAGTGGGACGGACCACTATCGCTACACCTTC
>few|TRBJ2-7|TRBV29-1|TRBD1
CSAKLGQGAYEQYF
TGCAGCGCCAAATTAGGACAGGGGGCCTACGAGCAGTACTTC
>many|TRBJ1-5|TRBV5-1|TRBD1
CASSLDATGSNQPQHF
TGCGCCAGCAGCTTGGATGCGACAGGGAGCAATCAGCCCCAGCATTTT
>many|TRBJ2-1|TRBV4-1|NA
CASSARQFYEQFF
TGCGCCAGCAGCGCCCGACAGTTCTATGAGCAGTTCTTC
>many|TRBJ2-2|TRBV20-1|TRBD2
CSARGGQNTGELFF
TGCAGTGCCCGCGGGGGGCAAAACACCGGGGAGCTGTTTTTT
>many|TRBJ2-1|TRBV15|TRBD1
CATSRAPGQGNNEQFF
TGTGCCACCAGCAGAGCCCCGGGACAGGGAAACAATGAGCAGTTCTTC
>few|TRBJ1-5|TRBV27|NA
CASSLMGSGDQPQHF
TGTGCCAGCAGTTTAATGGGGTCCGGGGATCAGCCCCAGCATTTT
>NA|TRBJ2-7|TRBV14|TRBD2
CASSQDPTSGRYEQYF
TGTGCCAGCAGCCAAGATCCGACTAGCGGGAGGTACGAGCAGTACTTC
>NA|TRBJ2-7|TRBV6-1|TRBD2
CASSEGSSGPYEQYF
TGTGCCAGCAGTGAAGGGTCTAGCGGGCCCTACGAGCAGTACTTC
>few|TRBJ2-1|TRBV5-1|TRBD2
CASSLFPVSGGVYNEQFF
TGCGCCAGCAGCTTGTTTCCCGTGAGCGGGGGGGTATACAATGAGCAGTTCTTC
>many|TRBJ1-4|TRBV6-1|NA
CASSRQATNEKLFF
TGTGCCAGCAGCCGACAAGCAACTAATGAAAAACTGTTTTTT
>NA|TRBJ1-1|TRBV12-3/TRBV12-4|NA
CASSFKQYTEAFF
TGTGCCAGCAGTTTCAAACAGTACACTGAAGCTTTCTTT
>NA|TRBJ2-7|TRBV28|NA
CASSLFRYEQYF
TGTGCCAGCAGTTTATTCCGCTACGAGCAGTACTTC
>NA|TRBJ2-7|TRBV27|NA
CASSLARRSYEQYF
TGTGCCAGCAGTTTGGCACGCAGGTCCTACGAGCAGTACTTC
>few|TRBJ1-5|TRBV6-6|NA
CASSGGAGQPQHF
TGTGCCAGCAGCGGGGGCGCTGGGCAGCCCCAGCATTTT
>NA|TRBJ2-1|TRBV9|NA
CASSQAASDEQFF
TGTGCCAGCAGCCAGGCGGCCTCCGATGAGCAGTTCTTC
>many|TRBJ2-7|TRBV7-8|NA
CASSYGHLLEQYF
TGTGCCAGCAGCTATGGACACCTCCTGGAGCAGTACTTC
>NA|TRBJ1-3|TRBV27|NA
CASRMVGAGNTIYF
TGTGCCAGCAGAATGGTGGGAGCTGGAAACACCATATATTTT
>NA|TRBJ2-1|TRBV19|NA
CASTPTGSSYNEQFF
TGTGCCAGTACCCCGACGGGAAGCTCCTACAATGAGCAGTTCTTC
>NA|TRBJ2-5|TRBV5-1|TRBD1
CASSPRGQGETQYF
TGCGCCAGCAGCCCCAGGGGGCAAGGGGAGACCCAGTACTTC
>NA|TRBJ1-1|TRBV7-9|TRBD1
CASSLEGTGHTEAFF
TGTGCCAGCAGCTTAGAAGGGACAGGGCACACTGAAGCTTTCTTT
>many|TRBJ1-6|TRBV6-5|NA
CASQFQGNSPLHF
TGTGCCAGTCAGTTCCAGGGCAATTCACCCCTCCACTTT
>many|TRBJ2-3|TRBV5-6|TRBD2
CASSAGLAESTDTQYF
TGTGCCAGCAGCGCGGGACTAGCAGAAAGCACAGATACGCAGTATTTT
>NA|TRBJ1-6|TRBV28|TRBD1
CASSPYTNRGPLHF
TGTGCCAGCAGTCCCTATACTAACAGGGGACCACTCCACTTT